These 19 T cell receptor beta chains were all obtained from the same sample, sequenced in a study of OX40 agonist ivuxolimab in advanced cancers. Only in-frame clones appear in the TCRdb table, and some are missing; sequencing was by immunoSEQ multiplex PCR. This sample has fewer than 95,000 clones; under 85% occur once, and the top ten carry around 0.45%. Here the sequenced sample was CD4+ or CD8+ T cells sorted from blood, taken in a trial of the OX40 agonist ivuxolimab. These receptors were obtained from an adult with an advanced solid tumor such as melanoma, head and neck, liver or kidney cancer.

CDR3 nucleotide sequence: TGTGCCAGCAGCCCCCAATATCAGGGTGAAGCTTTCTTT. Translating gives CASSPQYQGEAFF. J is TRBJ1-1 and V is TRBV9; D possibly corresponds to TRBD1 (5 bases). The length of the CDR3 is 13 residues. Trimming took off 4 bases at V and 7 bases at J, with 14 bases between the two ends. CDR1 SGDLS and CDR2 YYNGEE come from the germline V gene.

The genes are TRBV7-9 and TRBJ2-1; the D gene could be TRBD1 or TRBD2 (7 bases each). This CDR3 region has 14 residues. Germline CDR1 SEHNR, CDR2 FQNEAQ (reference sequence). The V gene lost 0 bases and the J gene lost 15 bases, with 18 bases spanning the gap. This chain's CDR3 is CASSLAYPGGVWFF. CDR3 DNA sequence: TGTGCCAGCAGCTTAGCGTACCCAGGGGGGGTTTGGTTCTTC.

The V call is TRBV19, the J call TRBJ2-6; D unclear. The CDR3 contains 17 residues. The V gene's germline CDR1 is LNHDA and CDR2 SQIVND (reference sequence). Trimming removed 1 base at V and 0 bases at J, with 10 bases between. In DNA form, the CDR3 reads TGTGCCAGTAGTATAGGGACCCCTTCCTCTGGGGCCAACGTCCTGACTTTC. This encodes CASSIGTPSSGANVLTF.

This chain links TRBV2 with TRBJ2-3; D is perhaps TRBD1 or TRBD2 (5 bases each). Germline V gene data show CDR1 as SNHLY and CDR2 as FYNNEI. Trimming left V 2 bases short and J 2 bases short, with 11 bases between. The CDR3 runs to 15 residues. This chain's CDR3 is CASSERGANTDTQYF. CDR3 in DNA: TGTGCCAGCAGTGAACGAGGGGCGAACACAGATACGCAGTATTTT.

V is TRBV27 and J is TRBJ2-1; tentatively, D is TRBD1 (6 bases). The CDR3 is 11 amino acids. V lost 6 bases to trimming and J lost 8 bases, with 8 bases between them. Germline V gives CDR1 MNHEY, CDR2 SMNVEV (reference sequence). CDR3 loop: CASRQGYEQFF. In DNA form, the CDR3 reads TGTGCCAGCAGACAGGGATATGAGCAGTTCTTC.

DNA for the CDR3: TGTGCCAGCAGTTACGCAGGGGGGGGAACTGAAGCTTTCTTT. It codes for CASSYAGGGTEAFF. The chain recombines TRBV6-6 with TRBJ1-1; 7 positions match TRBD1. The junction had 5 bases not matched to a gene; V was cut back by 2 bases and J by 5 bases. CDR1 MNHNY and CDR2 SVGAGI come from the germline V gene (reference sequence). The CDR3 is 14 residues long.

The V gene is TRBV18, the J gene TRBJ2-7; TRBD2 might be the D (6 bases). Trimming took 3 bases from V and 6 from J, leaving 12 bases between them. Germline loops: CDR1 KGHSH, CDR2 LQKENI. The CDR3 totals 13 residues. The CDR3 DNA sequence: TGTGCCAGCTCACCGAGGAGGGATGGCGAGCAGTACGTC. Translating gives CASSPRRDGEQYV.

CDR3 residues: CASRGSSRGEKLFF. The CDR3 bases are TGTGCCAGCAGGGGCTCTTCCCGGGGTGAAAAACTGTTTTTT. This sequence joins TRBV28 and TRBJ1-4; D gene ambiguous. The CDR3 is made up of 14 amino acids. Trimming shortened V by 6 bases and J by 7 bases, and 15 bases separated the two germline ends. The germline V gene has CDR1 MDHEN and CDR2 SYDVKM.

The chain's CDR3 is CASSLTRRGYGYTF. CDR3 DNA sequence: TGTGCCAGCAGTCTCACACGGAGAGGCTATGGCTACACCTTC. The chain couples TRBV28 to TRBJ1-2; D is unresolved. V gave up 5 bases and J gave up 4 bases, with 14 bases separating them. The CDR3 consists of 14 residues. The germline CDR1 and CDR2 sequences are MDHEN and SYDVKM.

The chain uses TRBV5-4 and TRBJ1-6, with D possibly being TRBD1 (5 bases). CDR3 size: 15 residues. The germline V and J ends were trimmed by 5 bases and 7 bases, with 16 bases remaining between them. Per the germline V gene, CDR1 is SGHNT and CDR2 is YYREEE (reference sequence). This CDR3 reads CASSSVGGWNSPLHF. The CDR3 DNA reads TGTGCCAGCAGTTCGGTGGGGGGTTGGAATTCACCCCTCCACTTT.

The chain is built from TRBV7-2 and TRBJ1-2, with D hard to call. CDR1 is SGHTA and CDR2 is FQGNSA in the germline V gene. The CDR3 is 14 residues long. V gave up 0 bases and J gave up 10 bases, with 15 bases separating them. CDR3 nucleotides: TGTGCCAGCAGCTTAGCGAGGGCCTCTATGAACTACACCTTC. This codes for CASSLARASMNYTF.

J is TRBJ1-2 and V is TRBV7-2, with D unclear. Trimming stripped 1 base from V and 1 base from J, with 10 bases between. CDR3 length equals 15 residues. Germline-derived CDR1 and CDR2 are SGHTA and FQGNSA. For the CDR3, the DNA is TGTGCCAGCAGCTTAGGACAAGCGTTTAACTATGGCTACACCTTC. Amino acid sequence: CASSLGQAFNYGYTF.

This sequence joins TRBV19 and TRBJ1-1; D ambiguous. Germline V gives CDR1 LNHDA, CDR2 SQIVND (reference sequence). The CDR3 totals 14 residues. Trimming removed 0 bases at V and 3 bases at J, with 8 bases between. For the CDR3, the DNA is TGTGCCAGTAGTATAGATCGCCTTCACACTGAAGCTTTCTTT. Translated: CASSIDRLHTEAFF.

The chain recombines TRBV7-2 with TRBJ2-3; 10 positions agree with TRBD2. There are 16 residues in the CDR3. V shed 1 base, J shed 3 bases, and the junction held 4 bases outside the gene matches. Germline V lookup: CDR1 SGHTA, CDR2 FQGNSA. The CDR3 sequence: CASSLDPSGGTDTQYF. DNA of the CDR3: TGTGCCAGCAGCTTAGATCCTAGCGGGGGTACAGATACGCAGTATTTT.

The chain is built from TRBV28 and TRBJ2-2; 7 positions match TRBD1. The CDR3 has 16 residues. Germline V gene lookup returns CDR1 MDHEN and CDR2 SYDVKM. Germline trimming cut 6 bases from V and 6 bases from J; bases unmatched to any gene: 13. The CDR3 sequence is CASSLGAGGKAGELFF. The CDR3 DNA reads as TGTGCCAGCAGCCTCGGGGCAGGGGGTAAAGCCGGGGAGCTGTTTTTT. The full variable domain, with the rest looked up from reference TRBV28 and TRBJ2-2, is DVKVTQSSRYLVKRTGEKVFLECVQDMDHENMFWYRQDPGLGLRLIYFSYDVKMKEKGDIPEGYSVSREKKERFSLILESASTNQTSMYLCASSLGAGGKAGELFFGEGSRLTVL.

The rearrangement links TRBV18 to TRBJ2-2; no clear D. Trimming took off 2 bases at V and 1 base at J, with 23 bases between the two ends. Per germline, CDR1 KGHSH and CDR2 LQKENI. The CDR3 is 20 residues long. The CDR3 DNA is TGTGCCAGCTCACCAAGGCCCAGTGGGGTTTCGTTTAAGAACACCGGGGAGCTGTTTTTT. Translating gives CASSPRPSGVSFKNTGELFF.

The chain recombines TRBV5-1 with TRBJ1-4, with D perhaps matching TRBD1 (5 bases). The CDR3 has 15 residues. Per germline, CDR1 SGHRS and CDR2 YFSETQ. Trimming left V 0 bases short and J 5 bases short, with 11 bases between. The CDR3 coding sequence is TGCGCCAGCAGCTTGGTGGGGACGGAGAATGAAAAACTGTTTTTT. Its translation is CASSLVGTENEKLFF.

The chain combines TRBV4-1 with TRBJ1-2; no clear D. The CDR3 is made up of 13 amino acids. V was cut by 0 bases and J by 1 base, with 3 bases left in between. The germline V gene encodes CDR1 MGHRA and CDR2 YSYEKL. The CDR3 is CASSQELNYGYTF. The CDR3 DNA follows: TGCGCCAGCAGCCAAGAACTTAACTATGGCTACACCTTC.

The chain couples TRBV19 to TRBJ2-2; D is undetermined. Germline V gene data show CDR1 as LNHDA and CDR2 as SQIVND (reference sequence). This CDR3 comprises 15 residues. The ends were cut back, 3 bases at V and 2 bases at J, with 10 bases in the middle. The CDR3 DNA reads TGTGCCAGTAGTATGGGAACCTTTAACACCGGGGAGCTGTTTTTT. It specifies CASSMGTFNTGELFF. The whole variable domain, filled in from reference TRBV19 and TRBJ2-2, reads DGGITQSPKYLFRKEGQNVTLSCEQNLNHDAMYWYRQDPGQGLRLIYYSQIVNDFQKGDIAEGYSVSREKKESFPLTVTSAQKNPTAFYLCASSMGTFNTGELFFGEGSRLTVL.